A single sample is the source of the 27 T cell receptor beta chains below, sequenced in a study of identical twins. One entry per CDR3 protein results from TCRdb running MiXCR on the 5' RACE reads. This table has 700,000 to 950,000 distinct CDR3 sequences, roughly 12% appearing once. The data also belong to a second study, concerning yellow fever vaccine responses in identical twins.

Sequenced: PBMCs. The receptors derive from a woman younger than 35 in good health.

The chain is built from TRBV3-1 and TRBJ2-1; the D gene is possibly TRBD2 (6 bases). Germline V lookup: CDR1 LGHDT, CDR2 YNNKEL (reference sequence). V lost 2 bases and J lost 5, with 10 bases in between. This CDR3 contains 14 residues. The CDR3 bases are TGTGCCAGCAGCCAACAGGGACTTGACAATGAGCAGTTCTTC. The encoded protein is CASSQQGLDNEQFF.

The sample holds a few counts of this clonotype. The chain combines TRBV24-1 with TRBJ2-1, with D unclear. In germline, CDR1 is KGHDR, CDR2 SFDVKD. With 6 bases removed from V and 8 bases from J, the gap between germline ends came to 10 bases. The CDR3 sequence is 12 residues long. The CDR3, as DNA: TGTGCCACCAGTCAAACAGTCCATGAGCAGTTCTTC. It yields the protein CATSQTVHEQFF.

J is TRBJ2-7 and V is TRBV18, with 9 positions matching TRBD1. V was clipped by 0 bases and J by 6 bases; unmatched bases: 9. The CDR3 runs to 16 residues. Germline assignment: CDR1 KGHSH and CDR2 LQKENI. CDR3 DNA sequence: TGTGCCAGCTCACCACCAGAACAGGGGGCACAGGTCGAGCAGTACTTC. It encodes CASSPPEQGAQVEQYF. Supplemented by reference TRBV18 and TRBJ2-7, the full variable domain reads NAGVMQNPRHLVRRRGQEARLRCSPMKGHSHVYWYRQLPEEGLKFMVYLQKENIIDESGMPKERFSAEFPKEGPSILRIQQVVRGDSAAYFCASSPPEQGAQVEQYFGPGTRLTVT.

This clonotype was counted a few times. Here the CDR3 reads CASRSTGYHNSPLHF. CDR3 DNA sequence: TGTGCCAGCAGATCGACAGGGTACCATAATTCACCCCTCCACTTT. This chain joins TRBV28 and TRBJ1-6; TRBD1 agrees at 7 bases. CDR1 MDHEN and CDR2 SYDVKM come from the germline V gene. This CDR3 has 15 amino acids. V dropped 6 bases and J dropped 5; count of bases not matched to a gene: 7.

The CDR3 is CASSLFPGLAVYNEQFF. As DNA, the CDR3 is TGCGCCAGCAGCTTATTTCCGGGACTAGCGGTATACAATGAGCAGTTCTTC. The genes are TRBV5-1 and TRBJ2-1; 11 bases line up with TRBD2. J gave up 4 bases and V 2 bases, and 8 bases lay outside the gene matches. Germline V gives CDR1 SGHRS, CDR2 YFSETQ. There are 17 residues in the CDR3.

The chain is built from TRBV20-1 and TRBJ1-2, with 7 bases aligning to TRBD1. The V segment lost 1 base and the J segment 6 bases; nucleotides outside the gene matches: 5. CDR3 length equals 13 residues. From germline, CDR1 is DFQATT and CDR2 SNEGSKA (reference sequence). The CDR3 sequence: CSARGTGVDGYTF. The CDR3 bases are TGCAGTGCTAGAGGAACAGGGGTTGATGGCTACACCTTC.

The J gene is TRBJ2-1, the V gene TRBV20-1; weak D call: TRBD2 (6 bases). The CDR3 consists of 11 residues. The V and J ends lost 5 bases and 6 bases respectively, with 8 bases between them. CDR1 and CDR2 from the germline V gene are DFQATT and SNEGSKA (reference sequence). CDR3 coding DNA: TGCAGTGCTGCGGGAACCAATGAGCAGTTCTTC. Its translation: CSAAGTNEQFF.

This clonotype came up a few times. The rearrangement uses TRBV6-1 and TRBJ1-2; no reliable D call. With 3 bases removed from V and 4 bases from J, the gap between germline ends came to 9 bases. CDR3 size: 13 residues. The germline gives CDR1 MNHNS, CDR2 SASEGT. The CDR3 sequence is CASSDAGFYGYTF. The CDR3 nucleotides read TGTGCCAGCAGTGATGCCGGCTTCTATGGCTACACCTTC.

Of note for this clonotype: The conserved phenylalanine or tryptophan is not found at the CDR3 terminus, so this likely reflects a read error. The chain links TRBV6-1 to TRBJ2-5, with 7 bases lining up with TRBD1. CDR1 and CDR2 from the germline V gene are MNHNS and SASEGT. Losses at the gene ends were 6 bases for V and 5 bases for J; bases not matched to a gene: 9. This CDR3 is 14 amino acids long. The CDR3 sequence: CASSPTGSVETQYY. In nucleotides, the CDR3 is TGTGCCAGCAGCCCGACAGGGTCCGTGGAGACCCAGTACTAC.

At least ten counts were recorded for this clonotype. The chain employs TRBV5-1 and TRBJ1-6, with a tentative D call TRBD1 (5 bases). Germline V CDR1 and CDR2: SGHRS, YFSETQ. Trimming shortened V by 2 bases and J by 16 bases, and 13 bases separated the two germline ends. The CDR3 consists of 12 residues. In nucleotides, the CDR3 is TGCGCCAGCAGCTTTGGGGACGGACTTCTCCACTTT. Translation: CASSFGDGLLHF.

The chain uses TRBV11-3 and TRBJ1-1; D might be TRBD1 (5 bases). The CDR3 totals 16 residues. Germline V gene sequence: CDR1 SGHNT, CDR2 YENEEA. The V gene lost 0 bases and the J gene lost 7 bases, with 18 bases spanning the gap. The CDR3 nucleotides read TGTGCCAGCAGCTTAGACTACGGGAGACAGACCTATGAAGCTTTCTTT. This codes for CASSLDYGRQTYEAFF. Full variable domain (outside the CDR3, taken from reference TRBV11-3 and TRBJ1-1): EAGVVQSPRYKIIEKKQPVAFWCNPISGHNTLYWYLQNLGQGPELLIRYENEEAVDDSQLPKDRFSAERLKGVDSTLKIQPAELGDSAVYLCASSLDYGRQTYEAFFGQGTRLTVV.

The chain uses TRBV10-2 and TRBJ2-3, with 7 bases fitting TRBD1. Germline loops: CDR1 WSHSY, CDR2 SAAADI. V shed 2 bases and J 2 bases; nucleotides not matched to a gene: 7. The CDR3 totals 16 residues. DNA for the CDR3: TGCGCCAGCAGTGAGCTAGGACAGGACTCCACAGATACGCAGTATTTT. It is translated as CASSELGQDSTDTQYF.

In this sample, this clonotype turned up many times. This rearrangement joins TRBV7-7 to TRBJ2-1; TRBD2 aligns across 13 bases. J was trimmed by 3 bases and V by 6 bases; bases with no gene match: 5. CDR1 is SSHAT, CDR2 FNYEAQ, per germline (reference sequence). This CDR3 comprises 16 residues. DNA of the CDR3: TGTGCCAGCAGTCCGACTAGCGGGGGGTTCTACAATGAGCAGTTCTTC. It translates to CASSPTSGGFYNEQFF.

This clonotype was recorded a few times. The gene calls are TRBV10-3 and TRBJ2-2, with TRBD2 matching over 7 bases. V dropped 3 bases and J dropped 5; count of bases not matched to a gene: 6. This CDR3 has 15 amino acids. Per germline, CDR1 ENHRY and CDR2 SYGVKD. The CDR3 sequence is CAISDIPGGTGELFF. The CDR3 DNA reads TGTGCCATCAGTGATATTCCCGGGGGGACCGGGGAGCTGTTTTTT.

This clonotype has just a few counts. The chain couples TRBV5-1 to TRBJ2-1; 15 bases agree with TRBD2. V dropped 4 bases and J dropped 4; count of bases not matched to a gene: 6. The CDR3 consists of 17 residues. The germline gives CDR1 SGHRS, CDR2 YFSETQ. The CDR3 DNA is TGCGCCAGCAGCCCACGGACTAGCGGGGGGGTATACAATGAGCAGTTCTTC. Translation: CASSPRTSGGVYNEQFF.

In its sample, this clonotype was seen many times. The V and J genes are TRBV15 and TRBJ1-1, with D hard to call. The CDR3 sequence is 13 residues long. Germline CDR1 LNHNV, CDR2 YYDKDF (reference sequence). The V end lost 8 bases, the J end lost 0 bases, and 10 bases lay between the germline ends. CDR3 in amino acids: CATGRNMNTEAFF. Written as DNA, the CDR3 is TGTGCCACCGGGAGGAACATGAACACTGAAGCTTTCTTT.

This clonotype was seen ten or more times. The chain couples TRBV3-1 to TRBJ1-1; TRBD1 agrees at 7 bases. The V gene end was trimmed by 2 bases and the J gene end by 4 bases; junction bases not matched to a gene: 4. Germline-derived CDR1 and CDR2 are LGHDT and YNNKEL (reference sequence). The CDR3 contains 14 residues. The CDR3 loop reads CASSQSNRGTEAFF. The CDR3 nucleotides read TGTGCCAGCAGCCAAAGCAACAGGGGCACTGAAGCTTTCTTT.

The table lists this clonotype with a few counts. The CDR3 DNA follows: TGCGCCAGCAGCTTGGTGACTAGCGGGCAGGGGACCCAGTACTTC. It yields the protein CASSLVTSGQGTQYF. The rearrangement joins TRBV5-1 to TRBJ2-5; TRBD2 matches at 10 bases. This CDR3 is 15 amino acids long. CDR1 and CDR2 from the germline V gene are SGHRS and YFSETQ. J was trimmed by 7 bases and V by 0 bases; bases with no gene match: 6.

This sequence joins TRBV18 and TRBJ2-7; possible D gene TRBD1, 5 bases. The ends were cut back, 6 bases at V and 6 bases at J, with 12 bases in the middle. The CDR3 has 12 amino acids. CDR1 KGHSH and CDR2 LQKENI come from the germline V gene. Here the CDR3 DNA reads TGTGCCAGCTCCCAGGGTGATTCCGAGCAGTACTTC. The encoded protein is CASSQGDSEQYF.

This clonotype occurred a few times. The V gene is TRBV3-1, the J gene TRBJ2-7; tentative D call: TRBD1 (5 bases). The CDR3 extends over 15 amino acids. The V end was cut by 0 bases, the J end by 3 bases, with 12 bases between. Germline CDR1 reads LGHDT; CDR2 reads YNNKEL (reference sequence). The CDR3 region is CASSQEHGRDYEQYV. Here the CDR3 DNA reads TGTGCCAGCAGCCAAGAACATGGCAGGGACTACGAGCAGTACGTC.

The CDR3 here is CASRRASGANVLTF. For the CDR3, the DNA is TGTGCCAGCAGACGGGCATCTGGGGCCAACGTCCTGACTTTC. The rearrangement links TRBV14 to TRBJ2-6; D unresolved. This CDR3 comprises 14 residues. The ends were cut back, 6 bases at V and 1 base at J, with 7 bases in the middle. CDR1 SGHDN and CDR2 FVKESK come from the germline V gene.

This clonotype was picked up many times. The V gene is TRBV12-3 or TRBV12-4, the J gene TRBJ2-5; TRBD2 matches 7 bases. V shed 3 bases and J 5 bases; nucleotides not matched to a gene: 15. The CDR3 totals 17 residues. The CDR3 DNA sequence: TGTGCCAGCAGTTTTTTGGGGGAGGGCCTGCGTGGGGAGACCCAGTACTTC. It translates to CASSFLGEGLRGETQYF.

This clonotype was observed a few times. V is TRBV2 and J is TRBJ2-4, with D tentatively TRBD1 (5 bases). V dropped 6 bases and J dropped 9 bases, with 15 bases sitting between them. The CDR3 sequence is 13 residues long. Germline CDR1 is SNHLY and CDR2 is FYNNEI. CDR3 loop: CASRGLQGGIQYF. The DNA of the CDR3 is TGTGCCAGCAGAGGGCTTCAGGGTGGCATTCAGTACTTC.

The J gene is TRBJ2-2, the V gene TRBV25-1, with D hard to call. The CDR3 contains 16 residues. Per germline, CDR1 MGHDK and CDR2 SYGVNS. Trimming took 5 bases from V and 1 from J, leaving 14 bases between them. The CDR3 bases are TGTGCCAGCAGTAAGAGGACCGAGCTGAACACCGGGGAGCTGTTTTTT. It translates to CASSKRTELNTGELFF.

This clonotype appeared a few times. A much bigger clone sits one base away, suggesting this may be a read error. The chain links TRBV2 to TRBJ2-5; perhaps TRBD2 as D (6 bases). Deletions cut 10 bases from V and 9 bases from J, with 36 bases between. The germline gives CDR1 SNHLY, CDR2 FYNNEI. The CDR3 extends over 18 amino acids. CDR3 coding DNA: TGTGCCATCAGCGCCGCGGGGTGGAATAACGGTTTGAATGGGGCCCAGTACTTC. Residues: CAISAAGWNNGLNGAQYF.

This clonotype was found a few times. This chain connects TRBV24-1 to TRBJ2-5; TRBD1 aligns across 7 bases. With 2 bases clipped from V and 0 bases from J, the junction kept 2 bases outside the gene matches. The CDR3 is 15 residues long. CDR1 and CDR2 from the germline V gene are KGHDR and SFDVKD. As DNA, the CDR3 is TGTGCCACCAGTGATTCACAGGGGAACCAAGAGACCCAGTACTTC. Translation gives CATSDSQGNQETQYF.

This clonotype was recorded many times. The chain uses TRBV11-2 and TRBJ2-7; no reliable D call. Trimming removed 0 bases from V and 1 base from J, with 4 bases in between. The germline V gene has CDR1 SGHAT and CDR2 FQNNGV. The CDR3 runs to 13 residues. The CDR3 bases are TGTGCCAGCAGCTTAGATCCTTCCTACGAGCAGTACTTC. This codes for CASSLDPSYEQYF.